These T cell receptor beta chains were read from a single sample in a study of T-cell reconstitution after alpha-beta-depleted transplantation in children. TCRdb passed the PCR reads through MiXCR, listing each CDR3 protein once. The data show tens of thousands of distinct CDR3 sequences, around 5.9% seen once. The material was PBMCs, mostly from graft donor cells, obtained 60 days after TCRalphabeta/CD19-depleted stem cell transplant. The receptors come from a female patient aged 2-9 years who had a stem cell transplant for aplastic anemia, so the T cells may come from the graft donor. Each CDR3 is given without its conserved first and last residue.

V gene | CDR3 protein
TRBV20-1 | SARGGIERGGEQY
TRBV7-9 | ASSFRDRSTEAF
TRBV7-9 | ASSGSGYNNEQF
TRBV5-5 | ASSGGAGAQETQY
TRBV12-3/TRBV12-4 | ASTPGTSGRVEQF
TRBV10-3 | AISGTTSGPETQY
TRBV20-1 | SVLQETQY
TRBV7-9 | ASSSTGGNGYGYT
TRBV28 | ASSLMFVATNEKLF
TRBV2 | ASSIYRGGTDTQY
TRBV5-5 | ASSLSQGVGGELF
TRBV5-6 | ASSLRGEHSPLH
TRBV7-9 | ASSFAVTDTQY
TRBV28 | ASSGGLAGNNEQF
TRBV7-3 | ASSYTGGRTDTQY
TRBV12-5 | PVPGTSETQETQY
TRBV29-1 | SASSGSWDEQF
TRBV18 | ASSRTSGNNEQF
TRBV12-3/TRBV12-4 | ASAGSTSYEQY
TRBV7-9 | ASSLPGQGADTQY
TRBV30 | AWKSGSWSDTQY
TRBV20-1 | SARDYAGTSTDTQY
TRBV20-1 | SAVLPSSYEQY